One and the same sample provided the 26 T cell receptor beta chains below, sequenced in a study of OX40 agonist ivuxolimab in advanced cancers. Sequenced by immunoSEQ multiplex PCR; TCRdb stores in-frame clones only, minus some. The sample lists 60,000 to 70,000 clones, 75% to 90% seen once, with around 2.5% in the top ten. The sequencing used CD4+ or CD8+ T cells sorted from blood, collected in a trial of the OX40 agonist ivuxolimab. The receptors were gathered from an adult with an advanced solid tumor such as melanoma, head and neck, liver or kidney cancer.

The chain recombines TRBV27 with TRBJ2-1, with TRBD2 identical over 8 bases. Germline V gene lookup returns CDR1 MNHEY and CDR2 SMNVEV (reference sequence). The CDR3 length is 15 residues. J lost 8 bases, V lost 5 bases, and 11 bases had no gene match. The CDR3 is CASSPTREGRYEQFF. Here the CDR3 DNA reads TGTGCCAGCAGTCCTACCCGGGAGGGCCGCTATGAGCAGTTCTTC.

Note on this clone: This sample also contains other DNA sequences that code for the same CDR3. V is TRBV7-2 and J is TRBJ2-1; D could derive from TRBD1 or TRBD2 (5 bases each). Per the germline V gene, CDR1 is SGHTA and CDR2 is FQGNSA. The CDR3 sequence is 13 residues long. V was pared by 2 bases and J by 6 bases, with 8 bases between. The CDR3 loop is CASSLSGSNEQFF. The CDR3 DNA follows: TGTGCCAGCAGCTTATCAGGGAGCAATGAGCAGTTCTTC.

This chain uses TRBV4-1 with TRBJ2-3; D is perhaps TRBD2 (5 bases). From germline, CDR1 is MGHRA and CDR2 YSYEKL. V gave up 0 bases and J gave up 0 bases, with 7 bases separating them. The CDR3 has 15 residues. The CDR3: CASSQDRTSTDTQYF. CDR3 sequence (DNA): TGCGCCAGCAGCCAAGATCGGACTAGCACAGATACGCAGTATTTT.

This rearrangement joins TRBV6-4 to TRBJ2-1; D is unresolved. The CDR3 has 15 residues. Trimming took off 5 bases at V and 1 base at J, with 12 bases between the two ends. CDR1 MRHNA and CDR2 SNTAGT come from the germline V gene. The DNA of the CDR3 is TGTGCCAGCAGTCAAGAAAAGGTGTCCTACAATGAGCAGTTCTTC. The encoded protein is CASSQEKVSYNEQFF.

The rearrangement joins TRBV7-2 to TRBJ1-2, with TRBD1 matching over 8 bases. V shed 4 bases, J shed 7 bases, and the junction held 14 bases outside the gene matches. The CDR3 totals 16 residues. CDR1 SGHTA and CDR2 FQGNSA come from the germline V gene. The DNA of the CDR3 is TGTGCCAGCAGCTCCTCGACCGGCAGGGGGCAAGGTGGCTACACCTTC. Encoded protein: CASSSSTGRGQGGYTF.

This chain uses TRBV27 with TRBJ1-5; 7 bases line up with TRBD1. J was trimmed by 2 bases and V by 8 bases; bases with no gene match: 9. From germline, CDR1 is MNHEY and CDR2 SMNVEV (reference sequence). This CDR3 comprises 15 residues. CDR3 in amino acids: CASASGTVGNQPQHF. The CDR3 DNA follows: TGTGCCAGCGCTTCCGGGACAGTCGGCAATCAGCCCCAGCATTTT.

The V gene is TRBV6-1, the J gene TRBJ1-1; the match to TRBD1 covers 7 bases. Germline V gene data show CDR1 as MNHNS and CDR2 as SASEGT. J gave up 5 bases and V 3 bases, and 3 bases lay outside the gene matches. The CDR3 has 13 residues. CDR3 bases: TGTGCCAGCAGTGACAGGGGGTTGACTGAAGCTTTCTTT. It yields the protein CASSDRGLTEAFF.

The chain is built from TRBV5-1 and TRBJ1-4, with a possible D match to TRBD1 (5 bases). Germline-derived CDR1 and CDR2 are SGHRS and YFSETQ. Trimming took 4 bases from V and 0 from J, leaving 7 bases between them. This CDR3 is 14 amino acids long. The CDR3 DNA sequence: TGCGCCAGCAGCCAGGGACCAACTAATGAAAAACTGTTTTTT. Protein product: CASSQGPTNEKLFF.

Concerning this clone itself: Other DNA sequences within the sample encode an identical CDR3. The rearrangement uses TRBV5-1 and TRBJ2-2; 10 bases fit TRBD2. The CDR3 consists of 15 residues. V shed 1 base, J shed 3 bases, and the junction held 0 bases outside the gene matches. Germline loops: CDR1 SGHRS, CDR2 YFSETQ. The CDR3 DNA reads TGCGCCAGCAGCTTGCTAGCGGGAGACACCGGGGAGCTGTTTTTT. It codes for CASSLLAGDTGELFF.

V and J are TRBV15 and TRBJ2-5, with D possibly TRBD1 on 5 matching bases. CDR3 size: 13 residues. Germline loops: CDR1 LNHNV, CDR2 YYDKDF (reference sequence). V lost 4 bases and J 5 bases, leaving 11 bases between the germline ends. The CDR3 sequence is CATSTQGFETQYF. The CDR3 DNA reads TGTGCCACCAGCACCCAGGGTTTCGAGACCCAGTACTTC.

This clone was counted a few times. The chain combines TRBV11-3 with TRBJ2-5; D is ambiguous. Trimming stripped 5 bases from V and 4 bases from J, with 5 bases between. There are 11 residues in the CDR3. Germline CDR1 and CDR2: SGHNT and YENEEA. CDR3 nucleotides: TGTGCCAGCAGCGGTTCAGAGACCCAGTACTTC. Amino acid sequence: CASSGSETQYF.

V gene TRBV14 combines with J gene TRBJ1-2, with D possibly TRBD1 on 5 matching bases. V lost 5 bases to trimming and J lost 4 bases, with 8 bases between them. Germline assignment: CDR1 SGHDN and CDR2 FVKESK. The CDR3 covers 12 residues. The CDR3 coding sequence is TGTGCCAGCAGCTGGGGGGGCTATGGCTACACCTTC. The encoded protein is CASSWGGYGYTF.

The chain has TRBV7-2 and TRBJ2-3; 12 bases match TRBD2. The CDR3 runs to 19 residues. CDR1 and CDR2 from the germline V gene are SGHTA and FQGNSA. Trimming removed 5 bases from V and 4 bases from J; junction bases left unmatched: 16. As DNA, the CDR3 is TGTGCCAGCAGCATCAAAGGACTAGCGGGGAGTCCCCTATCAGATACGCAGTATTTT. The encoded protein is CASSIKGLAGSPLSDTQYF.

This chain joins TRBV29-1 and TRBJ2-7; D call uncertain. V lost 5 bases to trimming and J lost 6 bases, with 8 bases between them. CDR1 and CDR2 from the germline V gene are SQVTM and ANQGSEA. The CDR3 sequence is 10 residues long. The DNA for the CDR3 is TGCAGCGTTCTAGGAAGCGAGCAGTACTTC. Amino acids: CSVLGSEQYF.

J is TRBJ2-7 and V is TRBV7-3; 15 nucleotides line up with TRBD2. Trimming took 2 bases from V and 2 from J; bases not matched to a gene: 7. Germline loops: CDR1 SGHTA, CDR2 FQGTGA. The CDR3 extends over 18 amino acids. The CDR3 DNA sequence: TGTGCCAGCAGCTTACGGGGGACTAGCGGGAGGCGAACCTACGAGCAGTACTTC. Translation gives CASSLRGTSGRRTYEQYF.

The chain carries TRBV29-1 and TRBJ2-4; D is uncertain. The CDR3 extends over 18 amino acids. The germline CDR1 and CDR2 sequences are SQVTM and ANQGSEA. V was clipped by 7 bases and J by 0 bases, with 25 bases between them. The CDR3 coding sequence is TGCAGCGCCACAATTACTCCTTTTGGTCGGGTAGCCAAAAACATTCAGTACTTC. Protein sequence: CSATITPFGRVAKNIQYF.

The rearrangement uses TRBV27 and TRBJ1-1; 7 bases are shared with TRBD1. The CDR3 spans 14 residues. Germline V gene sequence: CDR1 MNHEY, CDR2 SMNVEV (reference sequence). J gave up 3 bases and V 5 bases, and 6 bases lay outside the gene matches. This chain's CDR3 is CASSPQTGYTEAFF. The CDR3 bases are TGTGCCAGCAGTCCGCAGACAGGGTACACTGAAGCTTTCTTT.

This clone has just a few counts. V usage is TRBV27 and J usage is TRBJ1-1; 12 bases agree with TRBD1. CDR1 and CDR2 from the germline V gene are MNHEY and SMNVEV (reference sequence). The CDR3 runs to 16 residues. After removal of 3 bases from V and 1 base from J, the junction contained 3 bases not matched to a gene. CDR3 loop: CASSLGQGAANTEAFF. The CDR3 region has the DNA TGTGCCAGCAGTTTGGGACAGGGGGCCGCGAACACTGAAGCTTTCTTT.

This clone has only one observation. V and J are TRBV27 and TRBJ2-2; D gene ambiguous. The germline gives CDR1 MNHEY, CDR2 SMNVEV (reference sequence). The CDR3 runs 14 residues. With 3 bases removed from V and 3 bases from J, the gap between germline ends came to 8 bases. CDR3 sequence reads: CASSFRIDTGELFF. The CDR3, as DNA: TGTGCCAGCAGTTTCCGCATCGACACCGGGGAGCTGTTTTTT.

The chain couples TRBV7-2 to TRBJ2-7; D is undetermined. This CDR3 region has 14 residues. The V and J ends lost 6 bases and 5 bases respectively, with 17 bases between them. The germline CDR1 and CDR2 sequences are SGHTA and FQGNSA. The DNA for the CDR3 is TGTGCCAGCAGTCAGAGGCCCTGGGATCACGAGCAGTACTTC. Amino acids: CASSQRPWDHEQYF. The full variable domain, with the rest looked up from reference TRBV7-2 and TRBJ2-7, is GAGVSQSPSNKVTEKGKDVELRCDPISGHTALYWYRQSLGQGLEFLIYFQGNSAPDKSGLPSDRFSAERTGGSVSTLTIQRTQQEDSAVYLCASSQRPWDHEQYFGPGTRLTVT.

This clone was picked up one time. The genes are TRBV7-3 and TRBJ2-7, with TRBD1 matching 8 bases. The CDR3 runs 15 residues. Germline V gene lookup returns CDR1 SGHTA and CDR2 FQGTGA. The trim removed 4 bases at V and 4 bases at J, leaving 9 bases unmatched. The CDR3 is CASSSPRTGSYEQYF. Written as DNA, the CDR3 is TGTGCCAGCAGCTCCCCCCGGACAGGGAGTTACGAGCAGTACTTC.

J is TRBJ2-1 and V is TRBV19, with TRBD2 matching 13 bases. The J segment lost 0 bases and the V segment lost 0 bases, leaving 5 bases of the junction unmatched. Per germline, CDR1 LNHDA and CDR2 SQIVND (reference sequence). The CDR3 extends over 19 amino acids. The CDR3 DNA reads as TGTGCCAGTAGTATAGACGGGACTAGCGGGGTAAGCTCCTACAATGAGCAGTTCTTC. Translating it yields CASSIDGTSGVSSYNEQFF.

This chain joins TRBV29-1 and TRBJ1-2, with D hard to call. The CDR3 consists of 12 residues. Germline CDR1 is SQVTM and CDR2 is ANQGSEA. Trimming removed 5 bases at V and 0 bases at J, with 7 bases between. The CDR3 reads CSVLKTNYGYTF. The DNA of the CDR3 is TGCAGCGTTCTAAAAACTAACTATGGCTACACCTTC.

The rearrangement uses TRBV5-4 and TRBJ2-7, with 9 nucleotides matching TRBD1. The CDR3 consists of 16 residues. CDR1 SGHNT and CDR2 YYREEE come from the germline V gene (reference sequence). The ends lost 1 base at V and 4 bases at J; junction bases unmatched: 9. CDR3 DNA sequence: TGTGCCAGCAGCTTGCCAAGCGGACAGGGGCGGTACGAGCAGTACTTC. Its protein is CASSLPSGQGRYEQYF.

V gene TRBV4-3 combines with J gene TRBJ2-7, with 8 bases matching TRBD2. Trimming at V came to 1 base and at J to 4 bases, leaving 15 bases not matched to a gene. The V gene's germline CDR1 is LGHNA and CDR2 YSLEER. The CDR3 extends over 18 amino acids. In DNA form, the CDR3 reads TGCGCCAGCAGCCAAGGGGCGGGTGGCAGCGGGAGTTCGTACGAGCAGTACTTC. It yields the protein CASSQGAGGSGSSYEQYF.

V is TRBV5-1 and J is TRBJ2-2; D is ambiguous. The length of the CDR3 is 16 residues. Germline CDR1 reads SGHRS; CDR2 reads YFSETQ. V was shortened by 7 bases and J by 0 bases, with 16 bases between the two germline ends. The CDR3 is CASGGRGATNTGELFF. CDR3 DNA sequence: TGCGCCAGCGGCGGCCGAGGAGCGACGAACACCGGGGAGCTGTTTTTT.